This T cell receptor (beta chain) was sequenced for a study of blood T cell repertoires in COVID-19 (dated by TCRdb to 2020 to 2022). Regarding the complete study: The collaborator samples originated in the United States, Italy and Spain and spanned the acute and convalescent phases of COVID-19. The sample metadata nearly always contained a de-identified subject ID, COVID-19 status, age in years and sex. The prospective study material was composed of cDNA or gDNA derived from T cells, B-cell-depleted T cells, or PBMCs. Samples were obtained from the ongoing ImmuneRACE study (first 160 participants) and from about 1,300 subjects provided by 6 global collaborators. The repertoires were released in a freely available public database meant as a resource for research on the immune response to SARS-CoV-2. The dataset comprised deeply sampled blood TCRbeta repertoires from subjects exposed to, actively infected with, or recovered from COVID-19. Where HLA class I and class II types were available, the types were taken from metadata supplied by the sample provider, not from assay-based typing.

Overall results and qualifications from the work: Clinical and demographic metadata were provided uncurated, with the amount varying by source and participant.

TCRbeta CDR3 regions were amplified from genomic DNA by means of the immunoSEQ Assay, a bias-controlled multiplex PCR. As for the authors' bioinformatics: Nucleated cell counts per sample were estimated from amplification of reference gene primers within the assay. To quantify the absolute abundance of each unique TCRbeta CDR3 rearrangement, sequence reads were collapsed and filtered. For each sample, productive Simpson clonality was calculated as the square root of Simpson's diversity index across productive rearrangements. TCRdb provides this immuneACCESS table in a form limited to in-frame rearrangements. Some clones are lacking; in checked studies, under half of them reflect an unresolved V gene, and why the rest are absent is not known. The V and J calls and clone size are taken from that table; D and trimming were inferred from the DNA. Counted in this sample were fewer than 80,000 clones; 79% of them appeared once. The top ten constitute 5.4% of the sample.

The CDR3 holds 13 amino acids from the cysteine to the phenylalanine. Just CDR3 DNA is preserved here, 39 bases in frame from base 1. CDR1 and CDR2, per the germline V gene, are MGHRA and YSYEKL. V loses 4 bases, J loses 9 bases, and the germline ends lie 13 bases apart. Notes on this clone: Its antigen specificity is not known. Base qualities are not at hand, and no much larger clone is one base apart.

Each collaborating institution followed its own protocols to collect whole blood in K2EDTA tubes. For TCRbeta analysis, collaborators shipped samples as frozen whole blood, isolated PBMCs, or DNA extracted from either of those sample types. The clonotype originates from an elderly woman with active or convalescent COVID-19. Sample: peripheral blood. The sequence joins TRBV4-1 to TRBJ2-1; no D gene can be assigned with confidence. The DNA sequence is as follows: TGCGCCAGCAGCCTTCTCGTACTTAGTGAGCAGTTCTTC. This encodes CASSLLVLSEQFF.